A selection of T cell receptor beta chains follows, all from one sample in a study of CD8 T cells in ankylosing spondylitis. Using its own MiXCR run on the 5' RACE reads, TCRdb lists one record per CDR3 protein. The table has about 270,000 distinct CDR3 sequences, roughly 32% seen once. Input material: blood, either unsorted or a sorted T cell fraction (not recorded which). All receptors come from a male donor with ankylosing spondylitis or in good health (not recorded which). Both conserved end residues are trimmed from each CDR3. The order of the fields is V gene, J gene, CDR3 protein.

TRBV5-1	TRBJ1-1	ASSATMNTEAF
TRBV9	TRBJ2-3	ASSAALGGTDTQY
TRBV9	TRBJ1-2	ASSPEGGLDGYT
TRBV6-5	TRBJ1-1	ASSYNRGGFEAF
TRBV5-1	TRBJ2-2	ASSLTQGPGPGELF
TRBV5-1	TRBJ1-2	ASSFGQLYGYT
TRBV28	TRBJ2-2	ASSLGGGNTGELF
TRBV15	TRBJ2-3	ATSPTGVTSTDTQY
TRBV20-1	TRBJ1-1	SAWAGNTEAF
TRBV20-1	TRBJ1-1	SARDGENTEAF
TRBV20-1	TRBJ1-2	SAHPVGTGNYGYT
TRBV7-2	TRBJ2-1	ASSQAGVSYNEQF
TRBV20-1	TRBJ2-5	SAGLGTSGGRETQY
TRBV29-1	TRBJ2-5	SVEETGTV
TRBV10-3	TRBJ2-2	AISAFGLAGGSKSGELF
TRBV20-1	TRBJ2-7	SARGPDYEQY
TRBV12-3/TRBV12-4	TRBJ2-3	ASSFRPRSTDTQY
TRBV29-1	TRBJ2-1	SVELRQGYNEQF
TRBV5-5	TRBJ2-5	ASSSTGGETQY
TRBV20-1	TRBJ1-1	SARDWGEQTTEAF
TRBV10-2	TRBJ2-4	ASSDSGTGVEIRY
TRBV29-1	TRBJ2-5	SVEFSGGQETQY
TRBV20-1	TRBJ2-3	SASRLAGDKADTQY
TRBV29-1	TRBJ2-3	SVNSVVSAQY
TRBV6-2/TRBV6-3	TRBJ2-7	ASSYARTGPWGEQY
TRBV20-1	TRBJ2-5	SAPGRTRETQY
TRBV7-2	TRBJ2-3	ASSSTNTDTQY
TRBV20-1	TRBJ1-2	SANGHFL
TRBV20-1	TRBJ2-1	SATDRYNEQF
TRBV5-1	TRBJ2-1	ASSQGEYNEQF
TRBV6-5	TRBJ2-5	ASSYGLASQETQY